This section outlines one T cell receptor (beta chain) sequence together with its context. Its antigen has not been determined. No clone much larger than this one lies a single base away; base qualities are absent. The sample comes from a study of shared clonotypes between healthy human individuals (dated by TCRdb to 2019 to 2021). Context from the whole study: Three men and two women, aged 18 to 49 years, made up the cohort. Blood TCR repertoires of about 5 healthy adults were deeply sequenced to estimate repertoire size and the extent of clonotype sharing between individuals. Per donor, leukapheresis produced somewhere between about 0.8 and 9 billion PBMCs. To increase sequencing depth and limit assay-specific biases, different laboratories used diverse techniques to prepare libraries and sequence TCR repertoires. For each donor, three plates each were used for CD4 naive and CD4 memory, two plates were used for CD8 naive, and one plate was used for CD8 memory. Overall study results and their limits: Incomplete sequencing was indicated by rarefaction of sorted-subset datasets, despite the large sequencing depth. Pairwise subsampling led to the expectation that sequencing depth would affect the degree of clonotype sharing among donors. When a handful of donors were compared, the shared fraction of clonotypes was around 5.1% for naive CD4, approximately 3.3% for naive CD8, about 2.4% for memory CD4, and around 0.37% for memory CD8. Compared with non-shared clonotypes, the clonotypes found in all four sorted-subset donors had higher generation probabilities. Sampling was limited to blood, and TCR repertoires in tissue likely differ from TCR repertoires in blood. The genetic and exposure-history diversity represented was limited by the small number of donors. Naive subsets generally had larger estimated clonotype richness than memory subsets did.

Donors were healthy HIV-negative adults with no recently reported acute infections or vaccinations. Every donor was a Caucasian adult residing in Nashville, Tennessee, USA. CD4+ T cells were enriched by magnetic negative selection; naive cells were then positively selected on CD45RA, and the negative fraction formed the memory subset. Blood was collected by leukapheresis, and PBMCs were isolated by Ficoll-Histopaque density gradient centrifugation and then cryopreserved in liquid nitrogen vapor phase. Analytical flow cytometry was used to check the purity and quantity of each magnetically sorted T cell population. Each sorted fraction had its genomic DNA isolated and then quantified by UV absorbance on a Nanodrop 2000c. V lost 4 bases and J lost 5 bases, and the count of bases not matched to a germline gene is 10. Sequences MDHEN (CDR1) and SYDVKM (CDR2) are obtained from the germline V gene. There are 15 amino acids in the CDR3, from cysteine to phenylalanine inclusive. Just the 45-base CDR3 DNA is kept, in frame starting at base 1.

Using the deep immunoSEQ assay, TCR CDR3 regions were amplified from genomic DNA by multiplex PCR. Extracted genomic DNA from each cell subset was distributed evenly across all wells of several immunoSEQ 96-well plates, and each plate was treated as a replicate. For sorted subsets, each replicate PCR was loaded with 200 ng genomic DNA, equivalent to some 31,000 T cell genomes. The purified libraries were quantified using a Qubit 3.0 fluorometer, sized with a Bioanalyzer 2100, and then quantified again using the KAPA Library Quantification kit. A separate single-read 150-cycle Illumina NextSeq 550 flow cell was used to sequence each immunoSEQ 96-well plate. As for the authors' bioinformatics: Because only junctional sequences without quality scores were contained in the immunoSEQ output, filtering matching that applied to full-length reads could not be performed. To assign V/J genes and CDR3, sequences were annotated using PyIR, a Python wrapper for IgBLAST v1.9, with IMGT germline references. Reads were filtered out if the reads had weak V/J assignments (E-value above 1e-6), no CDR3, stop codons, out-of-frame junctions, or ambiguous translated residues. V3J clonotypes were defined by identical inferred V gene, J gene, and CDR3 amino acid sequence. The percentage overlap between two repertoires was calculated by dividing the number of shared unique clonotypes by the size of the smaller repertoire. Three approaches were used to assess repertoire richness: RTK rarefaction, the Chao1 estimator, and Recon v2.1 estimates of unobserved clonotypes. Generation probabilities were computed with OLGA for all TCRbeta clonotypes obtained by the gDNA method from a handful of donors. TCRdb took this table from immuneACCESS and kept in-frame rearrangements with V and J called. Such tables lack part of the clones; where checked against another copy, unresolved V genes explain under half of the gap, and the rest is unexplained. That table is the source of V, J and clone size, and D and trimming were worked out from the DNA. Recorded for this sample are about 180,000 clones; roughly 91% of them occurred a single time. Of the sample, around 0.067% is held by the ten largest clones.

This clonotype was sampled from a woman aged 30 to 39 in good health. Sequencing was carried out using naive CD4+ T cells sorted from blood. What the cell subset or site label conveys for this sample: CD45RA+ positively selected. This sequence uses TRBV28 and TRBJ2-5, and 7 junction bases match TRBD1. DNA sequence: TGTGCCAGCAGTTACTACAGGGGTTTTGGGGAGACCCAGTACTTC. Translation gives CASSYYRGFGETQYF. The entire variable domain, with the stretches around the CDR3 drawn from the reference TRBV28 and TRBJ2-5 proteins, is DVKVTQSSRYLVKRTGEKVFLECVQDMDHENMFWYRQDPGLGLRLIYFSYDVKMKEKGDIPEGYSVSREKKERFSLILESASTNQTSMYLCASSYYRGFGETQYFGPGTRLLVL.